These T cell receptor beta chains were read from a single sample in a study of T cell responses to AZD1222 COVID-19 vaccine. Clones were sequenced by immunoSEQ multiplex PCR, and TCRdb holds only the in-frame ones, with some missing. The sample holds approximately 97,000 clones; approximately 81% are singletons and the top ten take over 15%. The sequences come from peripheral blood, collected on day 0 of AZD1222 vaccination. The receptors derive from an adult in good health. Both conserved end residues are part of each CDR3. The D gene is left open where the match is weak. The size of a clone is reported for some rows only, either as once, few or many, or as a class for expanded clones.

j_call v_call clone_size d_call cdr3_aa cdr3_nt
TRBJ1-6 TRBV10-3 - TRBD1 CAIGTGGESPLHF TGTGCCATTGGGACAGGGGGCGAATCACCCCTCCACTTT
TRBJ1-5 TRBV18 - - CASSPRGNQPQHF TGTGCCAGCTCACCAAGAGGAAATCAGCCCCAGCATTTT
TRBJ1-1 TRBV3-1/TRBV3-2 - TRBD1 CASSLWTGNTEAFF TGTGCCAGCAGCCTTTGGACAGGAAACACTGAAGCTTTCTTT
TRBJ1-2 TRBV7-9 - - CASSLGGRVYGYTF TGTGCCAGCAGCTTAGGTGGCAGGGTCTATGGCTACACCTTC
TRBJ2-3 TRBV24-1 - TRBD2 CATSESSGPTDTQYF TGTGCCACCAGTGAGTCTAGCGGCCCCACAGATACGCAGTATTTT
TRBJ1-2 TRBV19 - - CASSIRDTYYTF TGTGCCAGTAGTATTCGGGACACCTACTACACCTTC
TRBJ2-3 TRBV3-1/TRBV3-2 - TRBD2 CASSHLSGGAGTDTQYF TGTGCCAGCAGCCACCTTAGCGGGGGGGCTGGCACAGATACGCAGTATTTT
TRBJ2-7 TRBV5-5 - - CASSLAPTVHEQYF TGTGCCAGCAGCTTGGCTCCGACAGTCCACGAGCAGTACTTC
TRBJ1-1 TRBV9 - - CASSVGSEMNTEAFF TGTGCCAGCAGCGTAGGAAGCGAGATGAACACTGAAGCTTTCTTT
TRBJ2-7 TRBV7-2 - - CASRPPGRYRYEQYF TGTGCCAGCCGCCCCCCGGGACGTTATCGCTACGAGCAGTACTTC
TRBJ1-2 TRBV7-9 - - CASSLRQFYGYTF TGTGCCAGCAGCCTGCGACAGTTCTATGGCTACACCTTC
TRBJ2-3 TRBV7-9 - TRBD2 CASSLPPSGRNPDTQYF TGTGCCAGCAGCTTACCCCCTAGCGGGAGAAACCCAGATACGCAGTATTTT
TRBJ1-2 TRBV5-6 - TRBD1 CASSWGQGANYGYTF TGTGCCAGCAGCTGGGGACAGGGGGCCAACTATGGCTACACCTTC
TRBJ1-1 TRBV20-1 - - CRGEQDTEAFF TGCAGGGGGGAACAAGACACTGAAGCTTTCTTT
TRBJ1-2 TRBV5-1 - TRBD1 CASSRQGVDYGYTF TGCGCCAGCAGCCGACAGGGGGTAGACTATGGCTACACCTTC
TRBJ1-2 TRBV20-1 - - CSARPGGYTF TGCAGTGCTCGGCCGGGGGGCTACACCTTC
TRBJ2-5 TRBV7-3 - - CASSKGGRNQETQYF TGTGCCAGCAGCAAAGGGGGGCGCAACCAAGAGACCCAGTACTTC
TRBJ2-1 TRBV19 - TRBD2 CASKTSGSYNEQFF TGTGCCAGTAAGACTAGCGGGAGTTACAATGAGCAGTTCTTC
TRBJ1-4 TRBV10-2 - - CASSLDVDIGEKLFF TGCGCCAGCAGCCTGGATGTGGATATAGGTGAAAAACTGTTTTTT
TRBJ1-2 TRBV14 - - CASSQVAANYGYTF TGTGCCAGCAGCCAAGTTGCAGCCAACTATGGCTACACCTTC
TRBJ2-7 TRBV11-3 - TRBD1 CASSFPRDRVSEQYF TGTGCCAGCAGCTTCCCTCGGGACAGGGTCAGTGAGCAGTACTTC
TRBJ1-5 TRBV19 - - CASSMINQPQHF TGTGCCAGTAGTATGATTAATCAGCCCCAGCATTTT
TRBJ1-1 TRBV6-5 - - CASSYSSKDSKPQAFF TGTGCCAGCAGTTACTCGTCGAAGGACTCGAAACCCCAAGCTTTCTTT
TRBJ1-2 TRBV5-4 few - CASSFPARDYGYTF TGTGCCAGCAGCTTTCCGGCTCGAGACTATGGCTACACCTTC
TRBJ2-1 TRBV2 - TRBD2 CARGTSGGYEQFF TGTGCCAGAGGGACTAGCGGGGGTTATGAGCAGTTCTTC
TRBJ2-1 TRBV29-1 few TRBD2 CSVVSGSKSYNEQFF TGCAGCGTGGTTAGCGGGAGTAAGTCCTACAATGAGCAGTTCTTC
TRBJ2-2 TRBV6-5 - TRBD1 CASRDRVITGELFF TGTGCCAGCAGAGACAGGGTCATCACCGGGGAGCTGTTTTTT
TRBJ1-5 TRBV11-2 - - CASSLDRTDQPQHF TGTGCCAGCAGCTTAGACCGGACAGATCAGCCCCAGCATTTT
TRBJ1-3 TRBV11-3 few - CASSLSNTIYF TGTGCCAGCAGCTTGTCAAACACCATATATTTT
TRBJ1-2 TRBV27 large - CASTQEFRSVSGYTF TGTGCCAGCACCCAGGAGTTCCGCAGCGTGTCTGGCTACACCTTC
TRBJ1-1 TRBV19 few TRBD1 CASSIRGPPPEAFF TGTGCCAGTAGTATCAGGGGGCCCCCCCCTGAAGCTTTCTTT
TRBJ1-1 TRBV3-1/TRBV3-2 - TRBD1 CASSHRTGGTEAFF TGTGCCAGCAGCCATCGAACAGGGGGCACTGAAGCTTTCTTT
TRBJ2-5 TRBV5-1 - TRBD2 CASSLGSSSGGQETQYF TGCGCCAGCAGCTTGGGATCTTCTAGCGGGGGGCAAGAGACCCAGTACTTC
TRBJ2-5 TRBV4-2 - - CASSQAEKETQYF TGTGCCAGCAGCCAGGCAGAAAAAGAGACCCAGTACTTC